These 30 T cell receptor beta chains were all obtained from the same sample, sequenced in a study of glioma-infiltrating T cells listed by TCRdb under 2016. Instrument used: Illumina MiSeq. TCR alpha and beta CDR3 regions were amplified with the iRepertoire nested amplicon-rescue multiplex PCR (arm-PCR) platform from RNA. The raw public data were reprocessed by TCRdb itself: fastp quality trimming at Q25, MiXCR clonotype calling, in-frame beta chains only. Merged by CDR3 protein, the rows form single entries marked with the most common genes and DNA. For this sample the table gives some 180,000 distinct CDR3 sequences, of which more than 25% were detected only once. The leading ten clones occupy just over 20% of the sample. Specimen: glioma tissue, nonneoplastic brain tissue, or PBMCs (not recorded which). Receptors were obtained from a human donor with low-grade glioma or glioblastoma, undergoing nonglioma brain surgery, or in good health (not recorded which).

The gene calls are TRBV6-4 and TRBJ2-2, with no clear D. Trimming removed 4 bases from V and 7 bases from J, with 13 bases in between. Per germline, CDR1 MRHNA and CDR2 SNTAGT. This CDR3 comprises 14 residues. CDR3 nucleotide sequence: TGTGCCAGCAGTGCTGTCGGAAGACACGGGGAGCTGTTTTTT. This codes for CASSAVGRHGELFF.

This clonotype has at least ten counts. The CDR3 nucleotides are TGCGCCAGCAGCCCACAGGGAACTAACTATGGCTACACCTTC. This sequence encodes CASSPQGTNYGYTF. V and J are TRBV4-1 and TRBJ1-2; tentative D call: TRBD1 (6 bases). V lost 4 bases to trimming and J lost 0 bases, with 9 bases between them. CDR3 size: 14 residues. Germline V gene data show CDR1 as MGHRA and CDR2 as YSYEKL.

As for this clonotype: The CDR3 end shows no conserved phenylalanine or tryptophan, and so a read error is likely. The CDR3 DNA reads TGTGCCAGCAGCCAGAACAGGGGGGAGACACAGTACTTA. It is translated as CASSQNRGETQYL. The chain is built from TRBV3-1 and TRBJ2-5, with TRBD1 identical over 8 bases. CDR1 and CDR2 (germline): LGHDT, YNNKEL (reference sequence). This CDR3 region has 13 residues.

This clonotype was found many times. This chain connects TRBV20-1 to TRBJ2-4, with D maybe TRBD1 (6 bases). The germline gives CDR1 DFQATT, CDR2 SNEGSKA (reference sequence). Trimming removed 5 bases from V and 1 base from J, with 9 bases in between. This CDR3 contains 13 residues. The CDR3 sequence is CSAFDRAKNIQYF. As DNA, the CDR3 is TGCAGTGCTTTCGACAGGGCCAAAAACATTCAGTACTTC.

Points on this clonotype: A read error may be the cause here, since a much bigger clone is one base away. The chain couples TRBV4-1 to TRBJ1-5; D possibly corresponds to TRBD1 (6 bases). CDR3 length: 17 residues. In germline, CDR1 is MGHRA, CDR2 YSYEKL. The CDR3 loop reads CDSSQAPWGRSNQPQHF. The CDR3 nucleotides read TGCGACAGCAGCCAGGCCCCCTGGGGGCGCAGCAATCAGCCCCAGCATTTT.

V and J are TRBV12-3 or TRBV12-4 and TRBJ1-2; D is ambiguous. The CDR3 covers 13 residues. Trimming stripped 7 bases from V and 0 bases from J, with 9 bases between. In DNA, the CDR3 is TGTGCCAGCACCCTAGGGTCTAACTATGGCTACACCTTC. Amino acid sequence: CASTLGSNYGYTF.

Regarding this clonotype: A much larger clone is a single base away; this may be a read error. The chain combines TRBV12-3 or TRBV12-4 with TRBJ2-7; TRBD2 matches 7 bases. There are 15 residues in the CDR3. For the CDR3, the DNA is TGTGCCAGCAGTTTAGGGCCTAGCGGCTCCCACGAGCAGTACTTC. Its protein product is CASSLGPSGSHEQYF.

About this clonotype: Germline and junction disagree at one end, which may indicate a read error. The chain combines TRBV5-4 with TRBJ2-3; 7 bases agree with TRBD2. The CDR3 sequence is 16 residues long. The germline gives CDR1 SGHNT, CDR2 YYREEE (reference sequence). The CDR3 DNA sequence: TGTGCCAGCAGCTACTCAGCGGGAACTAGCACAGATATGCAGTATTTT. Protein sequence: CASSYSAGTSTDMQYF.

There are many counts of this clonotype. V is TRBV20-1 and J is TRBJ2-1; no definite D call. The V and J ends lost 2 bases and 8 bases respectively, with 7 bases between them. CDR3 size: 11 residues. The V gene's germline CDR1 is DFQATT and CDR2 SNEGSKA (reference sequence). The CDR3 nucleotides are TGCAGTGCTAGAATAGGATATGAGCAGTTCTTC. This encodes CSARIGYEQFF.

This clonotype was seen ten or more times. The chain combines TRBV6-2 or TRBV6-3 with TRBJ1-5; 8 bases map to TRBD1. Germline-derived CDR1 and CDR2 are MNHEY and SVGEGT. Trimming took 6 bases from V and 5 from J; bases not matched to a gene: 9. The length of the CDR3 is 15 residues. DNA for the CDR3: TGTGCCAGCAGACCAACAGGGGGAGGGGATCAGCCCCAGCATTTT. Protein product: CASRPTGGGDQPQHF.

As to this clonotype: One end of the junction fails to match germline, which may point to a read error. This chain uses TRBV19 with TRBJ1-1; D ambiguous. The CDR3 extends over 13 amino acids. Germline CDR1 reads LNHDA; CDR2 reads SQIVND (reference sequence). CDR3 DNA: TGTGCCATTAGTATAGCGGGGAACACTGAAGCTTTCTTT. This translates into CAISIAGNTEAFF.

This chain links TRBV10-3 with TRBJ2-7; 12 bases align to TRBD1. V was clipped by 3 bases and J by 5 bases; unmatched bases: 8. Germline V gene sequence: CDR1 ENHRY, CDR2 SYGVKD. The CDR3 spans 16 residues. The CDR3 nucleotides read TGTGCCATCAGTGACCCCCCGGGGACAGGGGGCAACGAGCAGTACTTC. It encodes CAISDPPGTGGNEQYF.

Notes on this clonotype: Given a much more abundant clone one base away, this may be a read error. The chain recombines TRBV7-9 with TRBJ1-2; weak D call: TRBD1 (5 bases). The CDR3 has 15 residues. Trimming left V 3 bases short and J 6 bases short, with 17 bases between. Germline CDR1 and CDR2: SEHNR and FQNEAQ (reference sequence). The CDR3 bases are TGTGCCAGCAGCTTGCTAGGGGAGTGTTTCGATGGCTACACCTTC. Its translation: CASSLLGECFDGYTF.

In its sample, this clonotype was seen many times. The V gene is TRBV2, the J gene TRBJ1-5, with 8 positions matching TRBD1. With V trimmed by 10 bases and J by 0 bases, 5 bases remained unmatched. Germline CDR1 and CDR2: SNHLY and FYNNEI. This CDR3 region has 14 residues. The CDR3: CAIRQGNSNQPQHF. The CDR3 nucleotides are TGTGCCATCCGACAGGGGAATAGCAATCAGCCCCAGCATTTT.

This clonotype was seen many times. CDR3 sequence reads: CASSLLGVFGEQYF. DNA of the CDR3: TGTGCCAGCAGTTTACTAGGAGTTTTTGGCGAGCAGTACTTC. V and J are TRBV12-3 or TRBV12-4 and TRBJ2-7; no firm D call. The CDR3 sequence is 14 residues long. V lost 2 bases to trimming and J lost 6 bases, with 14 bases between them.

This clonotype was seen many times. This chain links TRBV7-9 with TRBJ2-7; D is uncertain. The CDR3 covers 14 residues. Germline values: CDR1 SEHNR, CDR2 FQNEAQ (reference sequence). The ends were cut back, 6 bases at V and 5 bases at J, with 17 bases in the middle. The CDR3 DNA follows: TGTGCCAGCAGTTACAGTAGGGTTGAAGACGAGCAGTACTTC. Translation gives CASSYSRVEDEQYF.

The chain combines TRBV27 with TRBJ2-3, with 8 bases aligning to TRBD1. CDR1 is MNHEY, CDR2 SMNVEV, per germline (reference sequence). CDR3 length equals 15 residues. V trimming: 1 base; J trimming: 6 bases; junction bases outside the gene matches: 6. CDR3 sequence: CASSLFQGALDTQYF. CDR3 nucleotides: TGTGCCAGCAGTTTATTCCAGGGGGCTTTGGATACGCAGTATTTT.

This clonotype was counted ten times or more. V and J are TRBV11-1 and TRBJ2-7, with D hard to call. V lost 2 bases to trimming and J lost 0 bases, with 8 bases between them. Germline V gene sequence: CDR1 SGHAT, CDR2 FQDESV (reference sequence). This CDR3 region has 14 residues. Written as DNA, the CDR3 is TGTGCCAGCAGCTTACAGGTGGGCTCCTACGAGCAGTACTTC. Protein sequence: CASSLQVGSYEQYF. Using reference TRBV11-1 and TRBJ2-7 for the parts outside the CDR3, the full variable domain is EAEVAQSPRYKITEKSQAVAFWCDPISGHATLYWYRQILGQGPELLVQFQDESVVDDSQLPKDRFSAERLKGVDSTLKIQPAELGDSAMYLCASSLQVGSYEQYFGPGTRLTVT.

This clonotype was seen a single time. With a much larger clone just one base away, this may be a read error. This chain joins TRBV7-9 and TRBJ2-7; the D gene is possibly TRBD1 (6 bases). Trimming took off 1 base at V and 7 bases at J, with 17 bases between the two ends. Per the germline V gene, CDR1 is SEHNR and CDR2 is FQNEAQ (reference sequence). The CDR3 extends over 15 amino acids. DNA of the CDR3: TGTGCCAGCAGCTTAGACGGACAGTGGAGTTATGAGCAGTACTTC. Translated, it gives CASSLDGQWSYEQYF.

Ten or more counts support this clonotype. CDR3 in DNA: TGTGCCAGCAGCGACCGACTAGCGCCCACAGATACGCAGTATTTT. This translates into CASSDRLAPTDTQYF. The chain has TRBV6-1 and TRBJ2-3, with 8 bases lining up with TRBD2. Germline-derived CDR1 and CDR2 are MNHNS and SASEGT. With V trimmed by 6 bases and J by 2 bases, 7 bases remained unmatched. This CDR3 spans 15 amino acids.

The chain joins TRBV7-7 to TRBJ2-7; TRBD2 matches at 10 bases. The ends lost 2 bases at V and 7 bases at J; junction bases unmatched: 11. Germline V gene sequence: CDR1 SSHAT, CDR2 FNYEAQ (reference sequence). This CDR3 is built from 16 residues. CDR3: CASSLSSGRVANEQYF. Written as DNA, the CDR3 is TGTGCCAGCAGCTTATCTAGCGGGAGAGTTGCGAATGAGCAGTACTTC.

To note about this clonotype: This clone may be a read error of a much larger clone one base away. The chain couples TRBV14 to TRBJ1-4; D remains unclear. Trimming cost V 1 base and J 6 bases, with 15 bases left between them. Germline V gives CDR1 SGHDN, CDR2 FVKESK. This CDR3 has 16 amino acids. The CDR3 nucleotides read TGTGCCAGCAGCCAAGGGGATGGCTTAGTTGATGAAAAACTGTTTTTT. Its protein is CASSQGDGLVDEKLFF.

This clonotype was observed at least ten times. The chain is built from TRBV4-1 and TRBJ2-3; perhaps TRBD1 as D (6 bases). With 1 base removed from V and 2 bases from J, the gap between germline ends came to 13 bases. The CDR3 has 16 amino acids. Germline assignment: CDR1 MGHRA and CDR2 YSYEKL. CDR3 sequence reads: CASSQVRDRPTDTQYF. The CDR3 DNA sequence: TGCGCCAGCAGCCAAGTCCGTGACAGGCCCACAGATACGCAGTATTTT.

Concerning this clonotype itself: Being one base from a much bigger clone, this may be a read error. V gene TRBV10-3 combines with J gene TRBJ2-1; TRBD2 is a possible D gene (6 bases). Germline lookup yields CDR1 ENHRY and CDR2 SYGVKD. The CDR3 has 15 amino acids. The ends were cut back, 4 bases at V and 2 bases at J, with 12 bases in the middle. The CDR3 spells CAISGGGGPYNEQFF. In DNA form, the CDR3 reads TGTGCCATCAGTGGGGGAGGCGGTCCCTACAATGAGCAGTTCTTC.

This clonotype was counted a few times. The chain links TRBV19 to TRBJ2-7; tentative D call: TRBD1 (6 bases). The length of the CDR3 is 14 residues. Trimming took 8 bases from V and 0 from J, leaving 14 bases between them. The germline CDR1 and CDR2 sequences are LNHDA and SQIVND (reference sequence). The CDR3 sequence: CASSRQESSYEQYF. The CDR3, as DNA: TGTGCCAGTTCTCGACAGGAGAGCTCCTACGAGCAGTACTTC.

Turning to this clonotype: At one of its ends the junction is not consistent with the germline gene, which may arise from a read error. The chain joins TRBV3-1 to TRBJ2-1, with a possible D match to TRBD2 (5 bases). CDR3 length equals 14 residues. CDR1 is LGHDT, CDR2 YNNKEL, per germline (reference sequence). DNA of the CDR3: TGTGCCAGCATCCAAGATTCTAGCTGGAATGAGCAGTTCTTC. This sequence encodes CASIQDSSWNEQFF.

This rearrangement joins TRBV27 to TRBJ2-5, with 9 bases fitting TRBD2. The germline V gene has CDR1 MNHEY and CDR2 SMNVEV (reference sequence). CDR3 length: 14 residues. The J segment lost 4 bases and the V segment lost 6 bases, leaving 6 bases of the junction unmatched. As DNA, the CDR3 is TGTGCCAGCAGACCGGGACTAGCCACAGAGACCCAGTACTTC. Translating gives CASRPGLATETQYF.

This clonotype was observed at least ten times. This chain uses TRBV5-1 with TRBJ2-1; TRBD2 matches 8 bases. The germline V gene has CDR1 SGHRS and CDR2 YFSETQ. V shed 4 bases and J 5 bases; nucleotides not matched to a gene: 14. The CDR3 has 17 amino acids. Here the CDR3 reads CASSQNTLAGGHNEQFF. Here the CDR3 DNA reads TGCGCCAGCAGCCAGAACACCCTAGCGGGTGGGCACAATGAGCAGTTCTTC.

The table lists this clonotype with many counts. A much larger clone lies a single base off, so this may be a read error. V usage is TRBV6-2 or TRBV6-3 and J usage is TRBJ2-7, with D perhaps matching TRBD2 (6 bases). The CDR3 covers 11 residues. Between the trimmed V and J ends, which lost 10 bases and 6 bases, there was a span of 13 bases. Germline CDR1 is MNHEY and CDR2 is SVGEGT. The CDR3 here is CATRRGCEQYF. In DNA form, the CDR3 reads TGTGCCACACGGAGGGGCTGCGAGCAGTACTTC.

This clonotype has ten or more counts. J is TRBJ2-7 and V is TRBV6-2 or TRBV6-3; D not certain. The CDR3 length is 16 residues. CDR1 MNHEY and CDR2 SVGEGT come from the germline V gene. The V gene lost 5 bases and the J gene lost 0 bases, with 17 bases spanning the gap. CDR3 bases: TGTGCCAGCAGTGATCTACTACTCCTTAGCTCCTACGAGCAGTACTTC. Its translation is CASSDLLLLSSYEQYF.